Presented here are 18 T cell receptor beta chains from one specimen sequenced in a study of blood T cell repertoires in COVID-19. Sequencing was performed with immunoSEQ multiplex PCR; in TCRdb, only in-frame clones are kept and a portion is missing. This sample has about 340,000 clones, with over 70% found just once. The sample comprised peripheral blood. The receptors shown here come from a man aged 25-40 years with active or convalescent COVID-19.

The chain recombines TRBV7-2 with TRBJ2-5; the D gene is possibly TRBD1 (6 bases). Germline values: CDR1 SGHTA, CDR2 FQGNSA. The CDR3 length is 14 residues. V shed 2 bases and J shed 0 bases, with 7 bases lying between them. The CDR3 loop reads CASSLTGNQETQYF. The CDR3 nucleotides read TGTGCCAGCAGCTTAACAGGGAACCAAGAGACCCAGTACTTC.

J is TRBJ2-5 and V is TRBV7-2, with a possible D match to TRBD2 (8 bases). Trimming cost V 3 bases and J 3 bases, with 20 bases left between them. CDR1 and CDR2 from the germline V gene are SGHTA and FQGNSA. The CDR3 loop spans 17 amino acids. The CDR3 reads CASSFSPTGGGEETQYF. As DNA, the CDR3 is TGTGCCAGCAGCTTTTCCCCAACGGGAGGGGGCGAAGAGACCCAGTACTTC.

CDR3 in DNA: TGTGCCAGCAGCAATAGAGGTCAGAACCCCTACGAGCAGTACTTC. This translates into CASSNRGQNPYEQYF. The chain uses TRBV11-3 and TRBJ2-7; no firm D call. The V and J ends lost 5 bases and 2 bases respectively, with 16 bases between them. This CDR3 is 15 amino acids long. CDR1 and CDR2 (germline): SGHNT, YENEEA.

The V call is TRBV4-2, the J call TRBJ2-7; D may be TRBD2 (5 bases). CDR1 and CDR2 (germline): LGHNA, YNFKEQ. The ends were cut back, 0 bases at V and 3 bases at J, with 12 bases in the middle. CDR3 length: 15 amino acids. Written as DNA, the CDR3 is TGTGCCAGCAGCCAAGAAGCGGCTAGCAACTACGAGCAGTACTTC. Protein sequence: CASSQEAASNYEQYF.

The gene calls are TRBV7-9 and TRBJ2-1, with 9 bases identical to TRBD1. Per the germline V gene, CDR1 is SEHNR and CDR2 is FQNEAQ (reference sequence). With V trimmed by 3 bases and J by 3 bases, 3 bases remained unmatched. The CDR3 length is 15 residues. The DNA of the CDR3 is TGTGCCAGCAGCTTCGAGGACAGGGGCTACAATGAGCAGTTCTTC. Translated, it gives CASSFEDRGYNEQFF.

The J gene is TRBJ1-3, the V gene TRBV30; TRBD1 matches 7 bases. The J segment lost 2 bases and the V segment lost 5 bases, leaving 3 bases of the junction unmatched. The germline V gene encodes CDR1 GTSNPN and CDR2 SVGIG (reference sequence). This CDR3 has 13 amino acids. The CDR3 here is CAWGGTAGNTIYF. Written as DNA, the CDR3 is TGTGCCTGGGGGGGGACAGCTGGAAACACCATATATTTT.

The CDR3, as DNA: TGTGCCAGCAGTTTATCAGGGGACAGGAATCAGCCCCAGCATTTT. Translation: CASSLSGDRNQPQHF. The rearrangement uses TRBV27 and TRBJ1-5, with 8 bases lining up with TRBD1. Germline assignment: CDR1 MNHEY and CDR2 SMNVEV (reference sequence). Trimming at V came to 0 bases and at J to 4 bases, leaving 2 bases not matched to a gene. The CDR3 extends over 15 amino acids.

J is TRBJ1-2 and V is TRBV10-3; D remains unclear. V gave up 4 bases and J gave up 6 bases, with 24 bases separating them. The CDR3 is 17 amino acids. Germline V gene sequence: CDR1 ENHRY, CDR2 SYGVKD. The chain's CDR3 is CAISAGSSRGEGHGYTF. For the CDR3, the DNA is TGTGCCATCAGTGCGGGGTCTAGTCGTGGGGAAGGCCATGGCTACACCTTC.

The chain has TRBV7-2 and TRBJ2-1, with TRBD1 matching over 9 bases. This CDR3 contains 18 residues. Germline lookup yields CDR1 SGHTA and CDR2 FQGNSA. The V and J ends lost 5 bases and 9 bases, in that order; junction bases with no gene match: 20. The CDR3 bases are TGTGCCAGCAGCCCCCTTGGACAGGGGCTTCCCCCATGGGGTGAGCAGTTCTTC. It specifies CASSPLGQGLPPWGEQFF.

The rearrangement joins TRBV18 to TRBJ2-7; 8 nucleotides agree with TRBD1. Per germline, CDR1 KGHSH and CDR2 LQKENI. The ends lost 3 bases at V and 3 bases at J; junction bases unmatched: 4. CDR3 length: 14 amino acids. CDR3 in DNA: TGTGCCAGCTCACCCCGGGACAGGCTCTACGAGCAGTACTTC. It translates to CASSPRDRLYEQYF.

The V and J genes are TRBV30 and TRBJ1-6; TRBD1 aligns across 7 bases. This CDR3 contains 15 residues. The V and J ends lost 2 bases and 13 bases, in that order; junction bases with no gene match: 14. Germline CDR1 and CDR2: GTSNPN and SVGIG (reference sequence). CDR3 coding DNA: TGTGCCTGGAGTACCGGGACAGCCTATTTGAAGCCCCTCCACTTT. It is translated as CAWSTGTAYLKPLHF.

The CDR3 nucleotides are TGTGCCAGCAGTGAAGCGGAAGGACAATTGGGTGAGCAGTTCTTC. It is translated as CASSEAEGQLGEQFF. The chain combines TRBV6-1 with TRBJ2-1; tentatively, D is TRBD1 (5 bases). CDR3 length equals 15 residues. Trimming cost V 0 bases and J 9 bases, with 15 bases left between them. Germline assignment: CDR1 MNHNS and CDR2 SASEGT.

Here the CDR3 DNA reads TGTGCCAGCAGCGCGGGACTAGCGGGAGGGGACTCCCAAGAGACCCAGTACTTC. It encodes CASSAGLAGGDSQETQYF. V usage is TRBV7-6 and J usage is TRBJ2-5, with 16 nucleotides matching TRBD2. CDR1 SGHVS and CDR2 FNYEAQ come from the germline V gene. The CDR3 length is 18 residues. The V and J ends lost 5 bases and 1 base, in that order; junction bases with no gene match: 7.

The CDR3 is CASSAWQGGNEQFF. DNA of the CDR3: TGTGCCAGCAGTGCGTGGCAGGGTGGAAATGAGCAGTTCTTC. The J gene is TRBJ2-1, the V gene TRBV25-1; maybe TRBD1 (5 bases). The germline V gene encodes CDR1 MGHDK and CDR2 SYGVNS. The CDR3 sequence is 14 residues long. Between the trimmed V and J ends, which lost 4 bases and 7 bases, there was a span of 14 bases.

The chain has TRBV19 and TRBJ1-4; 9 positions agree with TRBD1. The CDR3 sequence is 15 residues long. Germline values: CDR1 LNHDA, CDR2 SQIVND (reference sequence). V shed 4 bases, J shed 0 bases, and the junction held 0 bases outside the gene matches. CDR3 sequence reads: CASSRQGATNEKLFF. The CDR3 nucleotides read TGTGCCAGTAGTAGACAGGGGGCAACTAATGAAAAACTGTTTTTT. The variable domain in full, completed from reference TRBV19 and TRBJ1-4, reads DGGITQSPKYLFRKEGQNVTLSCEQNLNHDAMYWYRQDPGQGLRLIYYSQIVNDFQKGDIAEGYSVSREKKESFPLTVTSAQKNPTAFYLCASSRQGATNEKLFFGSGTQLSVL.

The V and J genes are TRBV6-7 and TRBJ1-2, with D possibly TRBD1 on 5 matching bases. TRBV6-7 is an ORF; its function is uncertain. V was cut by 6 bases and J by 1 base, with 9 bases left in between. The CDR3 has 13 amino acids. The CDR3 nucleotides are TGTGCCAGCAGCCCTCAGGGTAACTATGGCTACACCTTC. Amino acid sequence: CASSPQGNYGYTF.

The V call is TRBV5-1, the J call TRBJ1-4, with TRBD1 as a possible D gene (5 bases). CDR1 SGHRS and CDR2 YFSETQ come from the germline V gene. Trimming removed 1 base at V and 7 bases at J, with 14 bases between. The CDR3 sequence is 15 residues long. CDR3 in DNA: TGCGCCAGCAGCTTGACGGGCAGGGAGGGTGAAAAACTGTTTTTT. Translated, it gives CASSLTGREGEKLFF.

The J gene is TRBJ1-5, the V gene TRBV4-2; a possible D gene is TRBD1 (5 bases). This CDR3 spans 15 amino acids. V lost 4 bases to trimming and J lost 4 bases, with 14 bases between them. CDR1 LGHNA and CDR2 YNFKEQ come from the germline V gene. The DNA for the CDR3 is TGTGCCAGCAGCCCATTTAACCAGGGAAATCAGCCCCAGCATTTT. It is translated as CASSPFNQGNQPQHF.